This T cell receptor beta chain was recorded in a study of blood T cell repertoires in COVID-19 (dated by TCRdb to 2019 to 2021). With respect to the entire study: The collaborator samples originated in the United States, Italy and Spain and spanned the acute and convalescent phases of COVID-19. Where available, HLA class I and class II types were obtained from metadata supplied by the sample provider rather than from assay-based typing. The sample metadata nearly always contained a de-identified subject ID, COVID-19 status, age in years and sex. Deeply sampled blood TCRbeta repertoires from subjects exposed to, actively infected with, or recovered from COVID-19 were included in the dataset. The repertoires were released in a freely available public database intended as a resource for research on the immune response to SARS-CoV-2. The samples were drawn from two sources: the first 160 participants of the ongoing ImmuneRACE study, and 1,254 subjects contributed by 6 global collaborators. The prospective study material was composed of cDNA or gDNA derived from T cells, B-cell-depleted T cells, or PBMCs.

Participants in the prospective study were aged roughly 18 to 90 years, lived in some 24 United States geographic areas, and enrolled through a virtual design. In the prospective study, participants were assigned to cohorts based on the clinical history participants reported in a screening survey and a study questionnaire. In the prospective study, mobile phlebotomists collected whole blood, serum and a nasopharyngeal or oropharyngeal swab from each participant. Over an approximately 2-month period, participants in the prospective study had the option of providing additional blood draws and questionnaires. Blood samples from the prospective study were shipped frozen or at room temperature prior to DNA extraction. The full study reports these points: Clinical and demographic metadata were provided uncurated, with the amount varying by source and participant.

TCRbeta CDR3 regions were amplified from genomic DNA by means of the immunoSEQ Assay, a bias-controlled multiplex PCR. The authors processed their data as follows. The number of nucleated cells in each sample was estimated from the amplification of reference gene primers within the assay. To quantify the absolute abundance of each unique TCRbeta CDR3 rearrangement, sequence reads were collapsed and filtered. For each sample, productive Simpson clonality was calculated as the square root of Simpson's diversity index over productive rearrangements. TCRdb limited this immuneACCESS table to in-frame rearrangements with V and J called. A share of clones is missing; checked studies link under half to unresolved V genes, and the rest is unexplained. V, J and clone size are those of that table, while D and trimming were read from the DNA. This sample lists 350,000 to 400,000 clones; around 87% were detected once. The top ten hold roughly 0.97% of the sample.

About this clone itself: This clone's antigen is unknown. The input lacks base qualities; no much larger clone sits a single base away.

The sequencing input was PBMCs or T cells enriched from blood (not recorded which). This sequence originates from a woman aged 30 to 39 with acute COVID-19.

For the CDR3, the sequence is CASSLTTSGPTYEQYF. The DNA sequence reads TGTGCCAGCAGCTTAACAACTAGCGGGCCGACCTACGAGCAGTACTTC. This receptor chain uses TRBV11-2 and TRBJ2-7, with 9 junctional bases fitting TRBD2. Trimming takes 2 bases off V and 2 bases off J; junction bases not matched to a gene: 7. The CDR3, from cysteine to phenylalanine, totals 16 residues. Only the CDR3 region is kept as DNA, spanning 48 bases read in frame from base 1. CDR1 and CDR2 are read off the germline V gene as SGHAT and FQNNGV.